The clone carrying this T cell receptor (beta chain) was seen a few times. Its antigen is still unknown. This CDR3 has 12 amino acids. Looked up from germline, CDR1 is SGHAT and CDR2 is FQNNGV. Trimming stripped 3 bases from V and 4 bases from J, with 6 bases between. Investigators isolated RNA and reverse transcribed it into cDNA to act as the sequencing template. Only in-frame clones appear in the TCRdb table, and some are missing; sequencing was by immunoSEQ multiplex PCR. The sample carries around 150,000 clones, approximately 62% recorded once. This entry is derived from a study of CD8+ T cells in alopecia areata. General study points: Among the 100 top clones, expanded CD8+ clones, like scalp clonality, were significantly decreased by tofacitinib.

The treatment is: oral pan-JAK inhibitor, 5-10 mg twice daily. Sequencing used CD4+ T cells sorted from blood, obtained at week 24, from a patient treated with tofacitinib. This clonotype originated in a human donor with alopecia areata. The chain uses TRBV11-2 and TRBJ1-1; D is undetermined. This CDR3 is CASSLSPTEAFF. The CDR3, as DNA: TGTGCCAGCAGCTTGTCCCCCACTGAAGCTTTCTTT. The full variable domain, with the rest looked up from reference TRBV11-2 and TRBJ1-1, is EAGVAQSPRYKIIEKRQSVAFWCNPISGHATLYWYQQILGQGPKLLIQFQNNGVVDDSQLPKDRFSAERLKGVDSTLKIQPAKLEDSAVYLCASSLSPTEAFFGQGTRLTVV.